This T cell receptor (beta chain) is drawn from a study of vaccination and CD4 T cells after COVID-19. Study-wide background: Two mRNA vaccine doses were given, either BNT162b2 or mRNA-1273. The post-COVID samples were taken a median approximately 95 days after diagnosis, anywhere from 35 to 161.

Sequence data for DNA of cultured CD4+ T cells were generated by the Oncomine TCR Beta short-read assay. TCRdb itself ran the PCR reads through MiXCR, one entry per CDR3 protein. Of some 13,000 distinct CDR3 sequences listed, around 62% were seen once; the top ten hold approximately 12%. About this clonotype: Its cognate antigen is unknown.

The CDR3 is made up of 16 amino acids. Germline CDR1 reads LNHDA; CDR2 reads SQIVND (reference sequence). The V end was cut by 3 bases, the J end by 1 base, with 14 bases between. The treatment denotes: roughly ten-day PBMC culture with coronavirus spike peptide pools or control peptides (ViraFEST assay). The clonotype comes from a human donor who had recovered from COVID-19. This chain links TRBV19 with TRBJ2-3; D is unclear. The sample consisted of CD4+ T cells from blood, cultured in vitro. CDR3 sequence: CASSISMVSRTDTQYF. In nucleotides, the CDR3 is TGTGCCAGTAGTATTAGTATGGTCTCTCGCACAGATACGCAGTATTTT.